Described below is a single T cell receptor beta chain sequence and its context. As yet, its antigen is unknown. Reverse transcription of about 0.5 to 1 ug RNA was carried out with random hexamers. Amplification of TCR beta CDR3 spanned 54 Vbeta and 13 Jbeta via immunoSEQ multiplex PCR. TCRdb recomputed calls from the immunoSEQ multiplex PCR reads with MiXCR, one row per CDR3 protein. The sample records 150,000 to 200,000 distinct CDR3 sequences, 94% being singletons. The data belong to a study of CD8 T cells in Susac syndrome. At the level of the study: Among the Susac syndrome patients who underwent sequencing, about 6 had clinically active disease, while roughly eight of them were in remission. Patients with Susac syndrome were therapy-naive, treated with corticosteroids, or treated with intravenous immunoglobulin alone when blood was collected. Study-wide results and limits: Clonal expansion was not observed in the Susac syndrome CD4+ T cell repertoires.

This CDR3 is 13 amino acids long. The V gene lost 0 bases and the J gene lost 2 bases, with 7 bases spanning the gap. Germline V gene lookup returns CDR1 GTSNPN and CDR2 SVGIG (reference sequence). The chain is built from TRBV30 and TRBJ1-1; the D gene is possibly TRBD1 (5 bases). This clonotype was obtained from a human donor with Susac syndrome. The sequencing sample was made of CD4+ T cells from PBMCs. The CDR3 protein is CAWSVGANTEAFF. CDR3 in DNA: TGTGCCTGGAGTGTCGGGGCTAACACTGAAGCTTTCTTT.